This TCR beta chain was captured in a study of cytomegalovirus exposure and HLA in healthy donors. Turning to the study itself: Around 200 million T cells yielded about 120 million unique TCR beta sequences, as an earlier analysis found. Study-level findings and limits: In a later analysis, productive TCRs from donors in an Asian-associated ancestry cluster reportedly carried fewer N-insertions than the cohort mean. The study designated some 180 TCR beta chains cytomegalovirus-associated.

Note on this clone: The antigen is unknown.

V lost 1 base and J lost 4; bases outside the gene matches: 5. The CDR3 covers 15 residues. Germline V CDR1 and CDR2: MNHEY, SVGAGI. Donors counted as nominally healthy when sampled, yet unrecorded immune exposures were likely. Both 60 Vbeta primers and 13 Jbeta primers went into the PCR. Assay: immunoSEQ multiplex PCR; the TCRdb copy retains only in-frame clones and omits some. The repertoire holds about 220,000 clones, with over 80% as singletons. Sequenced input: PBMCs. The TCR was taken from a boy younger than 10 in good health and CMV-seronegative. The V and J genes are TRBV6-5 and TRBJ1-2, with TRBD1 matching over 8 bases. CDR3 amino acids: CASSYLTGVTYGYTF. In nucleotides, the CDR3 is TGTGCCAGCAGTTACTTGACAGGGGTGACCTATGGCTACACCTTC.